These T cell receptor beta chains were read from a single sample in a study of response to subunit inactivated influenza vaccine. TCRdb called the RT-PCR reads again in MiXCR, with one record for every CDR3 protein. The sample holds hundreds of thousands of distinct CDR3 sequences; 12% are singletons and the top ten take about 7.8%. The sequences come from non-naive T cells sorted from PBMCs, collected around 14 days before vaccination. The source is a man aged 50-59 years who received an inactivated influenza vaccine. CDR3s include the opening cysteine and the closing phenylalanine or tryptophan. Fields, in order: D gene, clone size, J gene, V gene, CDR3 protein, CDR3 DNA. The D gene is left open where the match is weak. Expanded clones get a size class; other rows say once, few or many, or leave the size out.

D: TRBD1; size: -; J: TRBJ2-7; V: TRBV11-2; CDR3: CASSSPGQGVKQYF; DNA: TGTGCCAGCAGCTCCCCGGGACAGGGAGTCAAGCAGTACTTC
D: -; size: -; J: TRBJ1-4; V: TRBV29-1; CDR3: CSVEVQTPGKLFF; DNA: TGCAGCGTTGAAGTCCAGACTCCGGGAAAACTGTTTTTT
D: -; size: -; J: TRBJ2-2; V: TRBV10-3; CDR3: CAARGTGELFF; DNA: TGTGCCGCTAGGGGTACCGGGGAGCTGTTTTTT
D: TRBD2; size: -; J: TRBJ2-1; V: TRBV11-2; CDR3: CASSKTSGLSYNEQFF; DNA: TGTGCCAGCAGCAAGACTAGCGGCCTCTCCTACAATGAGCAGTTCTTC
D: -; size: -; J: TRBJ1-4; V: TRBV20-1; CDR3: CSAREPIIQKLFF; DNA: TGCAGTGCTAGAGAGCCCATAATCCAAAAACTGTTTTTT
D: -; size: few; J: TRBJ2-5; V: TRBV6-1; CDR3: CASRRGSGETQYF; DNA: TGTGCCAGCAGGAGGGGATCGGGGGAGACCCAGTACTTC
D: -; size: few; J: TRBJ1-2; V: TRBV28; CDR3: CASSFLDGYTF; DNA: TGTGCCAGCAGTTTCCTTGATGGCTACACCTTC
D: -; size: -; J: TRBJ1-2; V: TRBV6-1; CDR3: CASSEHSGTVKMGYTF; DNA: TGTGCCAGCAGTGAACATTCCGGGACGGTAAAGATGGGCTACACCTTC
D: -; size: many; J: TRBJ1-2; V: TRBV21-1; CDR3: CASSKEVPYGYTF; DNA: TGTGCCAGCAGCAAAGAGGTCCCCTATGGCTACACCTTC
D: TRBD1; size: few; J: TRBJ1-1; V: TRBV6-2/TRBV6-3; CDR3: CASRTGGEGAFF; DNA: TGTGCCAGCAGGACAGGGGGCGAGGGAGCTTTCTTT
D: -; size: -; J: TRBJ1-3; V: TRBV6-5; CDR3: CASTSASGNTIYF; DNA: TGTGCCAGCACTTCCGCCTCTGGAAACACCATATATTTT
D: TRBD1; size: few; J: TRBJ1-1; V: TRBV9; CDR3: CASSVTGGGNTEAFF; DNA: TGTGCCAGCAGCGTGACAGGGGGCGGGAACACTGAAGCTTTCTTT
D: -; size: -; J: TRBJ2-1; V: TRBV6-1; CDR3: CASSVLRDRGRFYNEQFF; DNA: TGTGCCAGCAGTGTCCTCCGGGACCGGGGCCGGTTCTACAATGAGCAGTTCTTC
D: -; size: -; J: TRBJ1-3; V: TRBV6-1; CDR3: CASSEWRVSGNTIYF; DNA: TGTGCCAGCAGTGAATGGAGGGTCTCTGGAAACACCATATATTTT
D: TRBD2; size: few; J: TRBJ2-1; V: TRBV7-9; CDR3: CASSPREVEFF; DNA: TGTGCCAGCAGCCCGCGGGAGGTGGAGTTCTTC
D: TRBD1; size: -; J: TRBJ2-7; V: TRBV28; CDR3: CASRTGTGGYEQYF; DNA: TGTGCCAGCAGAACCGGGACAGGGGGGTACGAGCAGTACTTC
D: -; size: -; J: TRBJ2-3; V: TRBV7-3; CDR3: CASSLKVGTDTQYF; DNA: TGTGCCAGCAGCTTAAAGGTGGGCACAGATACGCAGTATTTT
D: TRBD2; size: -; J: TRBJ2-7; V: TRBV20-1; CDR3: CSAREPGLAGGANEQYF; DNA: TGCAGTGCTAGAGAACCCGGACTAGCGGGAGGGGCCAACGAGCAGTACTTC
D: -; size: -; J: TRBJ1-5; V: TRBV5-5; CDR3: CASSLMGGTQPQHF; DNA: TGTGCCAGCAGCTTGATGGGGGGCACTCAGCCCCAGCATTTT
D: TRBD2; size: -; J: TRBJ2-5; V: TRBV20-1; CDR3: CSATGGTSGLQETQYF; DNA: TGCAGTGCCACGGGGGGGACTAGCGGCCTCCAAGAGACCCAGTACTTC
D: -; size: -; J: TRBJ2-5; V: TRBV10-3; CDR3: CAISRPGKETQYF; DNA: TGTGCCATCAGTCGACCAGGGAAAGAGACCCAGTACTTC
D: -; size: -; J: TRBJ2-7; V: TRBV5-1; CDR3: CASSSVSTYEQYF; DNA: TGCGCCAGCAGCTCGGTGAGCACCTACGAGCAGTACTTC
D: -; size: -; J: TRBJ2-7; V: TRBV6-5; CDR3: CASKFSYEQYF; DNA: TGTGCCAGCAAATTTAGTTACGAGCAGTACTTC
D: -; size: -; J: TRBJ2-7; V: TRBV20-1; CDR3: CSAPVATGYEQYF; DNA: TGCAGTGCTCCCGTCGCGACGGGGTACGAGCAGTACTTC
D: TRBD2; size: few; J: TRBJ2-7; V: TRBV29-1; CDR3: CSVEGTSGSFNEQYF; DNA: TGCAGCGTTGAAGGCACTAGCGGGAGTTTCAACGAGCAGTACTTC
D: -; size: -; J: TRBJ2-5; V: TRBV7-2; CDR3: CASSLSMRSVETQYF; DNA: TGTGCCAGCAGCTTATCAATGAGGAGCGTGGAGACCCAGTACTTC
D: TRBD1; size: -; J: TRBJ1-1; V: TRBV27; CDR3: CASSLSDRGDTEAFF; DNA: TGTGCCAGCAGTTTATCGGACAGGGGGGACACTGAAGCTTTCTTT
D: TRBD2; size: many; J: TRBJ2-1; V: TRBV29-1; CDR3: CTFRGRAWNEQFF; DNA: TGCACCTTTAGAGGGAGGGCATGGAATGAGCAGTTCTTC
D: TRBD2; size: many; J: TRBJ2-3; V: TRBV7-2; CDR3: CASSLAGGLDTQYF; DNA: TGTGCCAGCAGCTTAGCCGGGGGGTTAGATACGCAGTATTTT
D: TRBD2; size: -; J: TRBJ2-5; V: TRBV5-1; CDR3: CASRRGVGVETQYF; DNA: TGCGCCAGCAGGCGGGGGGTGGGTGTCGAGACCCAGTACTTC
D: -; size: -; J: TRBJ1-2; V: TRBV20-1; CDR3: CSAPWAGQGGYTF; DNA: TGCAGTGCTCCCTGGGCAGGCCAAGGTGGCTACACCTTC
D: TRBD1; size: few; J: TRBJ1-2; V: TRBV28; CDR3: CASSFGTVRGYTF; DNA: TGTGCCAGCAGTTTCGGGACAGTTCGTGGCTACACCTTC
D: -; size: many; J: TRBJ1-1; V: TRBV6-1; CDR3: CASMIQRNTEAFF; DNA: TGTGCCAGCATGATACAGAGGAACACTGAAGCTTTCTTT
D: TRBD2; size: -; J: TRBJ2-5; V: TRBV20-1; CDR3: CSVSNRLAGGPPETQYF; DNA: TGCAGTGTTTCCAACCGACTAGCGGGGGGGCCTCCGGAGACCCAGTACTTC
D: -; size: many; J: TRBJ2-2; V: TRBV7-9; CDR3: CASSAGELFF; DNA: TGTGCCAGCAGTGCCGGGGAGCTGTTTTTT
D: -; size: few; J: TRBJ2-2; V: TRBV7-3; CDR3: CASSSAQGPGELFF; DNA: TGTGCCAGCAGCTCCGCACAGGGTCCCGGGGAGCTGTTTTTT
D: TRBD2; size: many; J: TRBJ2-3; V: TRBV12-3/TRBV12-4; CDR3: CASSFSGGTDTQYF; DNA: TGTGCCAGCAGTTTTAGCGGGGGGACCGATACGCAGTATTTT
D: -; size: many; J: TRBJ2-3; V: TRBV20-1; CDR3: CSARDIQGMTTDTQYF; DNA: TGCAGTGCTAGAGATATCCAGGGGATGACTACAGATACGCAGTATTTT
D: -; size: -; J: TRBJ2-7; V: TRBV2; CDR3: CASSIVATGEQYF; DNA: TGTGCCAGCAGTATAGTGGCCACGGGCGAGCAGTACTTC
D: -; size: -; J: TRBJ1-2; V: TRBV5-5; CDR3: CASSLQGAVYGYTF; DNA: TGTGCCAGCAGCTTGCAGGGCGCGGTCTATGGCTACACCTTC
D: -; size: many; J: TRBJ2-5; V: TRBV29-1; CDR3: CSVEGTNQETQYF; DNA: TGCAGCGTTGAAGGAACAAACCAAGAGACCCAGTACTTC
D: TRBD1; size: few; J: TRBJ1-5; V: TRBV5-6; CDR3: CASSLSRTGVNQPQHF; DNA: TGTGCCAGCAGCTTATCACGAACAGGGGTAAATCAGCCCCAGCATTTT
D: -; size: many; J: TRBJ1-5; V: TRBV28; CDR3: CASSRRASNQPQHF; DNA: TGTGCCAGCAGTCGACGGGCTAGCAATCAGCCCCAGCATTTT
D: TRBD1; size: many; J: TRBJ2-1; V: TRBV7-2; CDR3: CASSSQGDEQFF; DNA: TGTGCCAGCAGCTCGCAGGGGGATGAGCAGTTCTTC
D: -; size: many; J: TRBJ2-1; V: TRBV20-1; CDR3: CSATDRFLEQFF; DNA: TGCAGTGCGACCGACAGGTTTTTGGAGCAGTTCTTC
D: -; size: few; J: TRBJ1-4; V: TRBV7-2; CDR3: CASSLMGTSGEKLFF; DNA: TGTGCCAGCAGCTTAATGGGAACCTCCGGGGAAAAACTGTTTTTT
D: -; size: -; J: TRBJ1-2; V: TRBV11-2; CDR3: CASSLRGGYGYTF; DNA: TGTGCCAGCAGCTTACGGGGAGGCTATGGCTACACCTTC
D: -; size: -; J: TRBJ1-1; V: TRBV20-1; CDR3: CSAVKTTNTEAFF; DNA: TGCAGTGCGGTCAAGACGACTAACACTGAAGCTTTCTTT
D: -; size: -; J: TRBJ1-1; V: TRBV4-2; CDR3: CASSQLNQNTEAFF; DNA: TGTGCCAGCAGCCAATTAAACCAGAACACTGAAGCTTTCTTT
D: TRBD1; size: -; J: TRBJ2-1; V: TRBV7-2; CDR3: CASTRTGSSYNEQFF; DNA: TGTGCCAGCACTCGGACAGGGAGCTCCTACAATGAGCAGTTCTTC
D: TRBD1; size: many; J: TRBJ2-1; V: TRBV20-1; CDR3: CSSRGQGRNEQFF; DNA: TGCAGTTCGAGGGGGCAGGGAAGGAATGAGCAGTTCTTC
D: TRBD2; size: few; J: TRBJ2-3; V: TRBV11-2; CDR3: CASSYTSGESGRSQYF; DNA: TGTGCCAGCAGCTACACTAGCGGGGAGTCGGGCAGGTCGCAGTATTTT
D: TRBD2; size: -; J: TRBJ2-2; V: TRBV7-9; CDR3: CASSTRTSGPNTGELFF; DNA: TGTGCCAGCAGCACACGTACTAGCGGGCCTAACACCGGGGAGCTGTTTTTT
D: TRBD1; size: few; J: TRBJ2-7; V: TRBV20-1; CDR3: CSAEQGQTEQYF; DNA: TGCAGTGCTGAGCAGGGACAGACCGAGCAGTACTTC
D: TRBD1; size: few; J: TRBJ2-7; V: TRBV7-2; CDR3: CASSPGGTGVREQYF; DNA: TGTGCCAGCAGCCCGGGAGGGACAGGGGTTAGGGAGCAGTACTTT
D: -; size: many; J: TRBJ2-3; V: TRBV4-1; CDR3: CASSQEGYSTDTQYF; DNA: TGCGCCAGCAGCCAAGAGGGCTATAGCACAGATACGCAGTATTTT
D: TRBD2; size: many; J: TRBJ2-1; V: TRBV7-9; CDR3: CASSGGTSGTREQFF; DNA: TGTGCCAGCAGCGGAGGGACTAGCGGGACCCGTGAGCAGTTCTTC
D: -; size: few; J: TRBJ2-7; V: TRBV5-1; CDR3: CASSLVGVNPYEQYF; DNA: TGCGCCAGCAGCTTGGTAGGGGTCAATCCCTACGAGCAGTACTTC
D: TRBD1; size: -; J: TRBJ1-4; V: TRBV6-5; CDR3: CASSYPRGGTGGSNEKLFF; DNA: TGTGCCAGCAGTTACCCTAGGGGTGGGACAGGGGGCTCCAATGAAAAACTGTTTTTT